Detailed here is one T cell receptor (beta chain). The entry originates in a study of CD8 T cells in Susac syndrome. V shed 4 bases and J 4 bases; nucleotides not matched to a gene: 7. The CDR3 length is 16 residues. Germline V gives CDR1 MNHEY, CDR2 SMNVEV (reference sequence). It was with random hexamers that roughly 0.45 to 1 ug RNA was reverse transcribed. The immunoSEQ assay covered 54 Vbeta and 13 Jbeta segments for CDR3. TCRdb re-derived calls from the immunoSEQ multiplex PCR reads in MiXCR, one entry per CDR3 protein. This repertoire shows under 250,000 distinct CDR3 sequences, just over 90% found once; its top ten account for 0.055% to 0.075%.

Sequencing was performed on CD4+ T cells from PBMCs. The receptor was isolated from a human donor with multiple sclerosis. The genes are TRBV27 and TRBJ2-1; 10 positions agree with TRBD2. CDR3 nucleotide sequence: TGTGCCAGCAGTTCTTTAGCGGGGGGACTTTACAATGAGCAGTTCTTC. It codes for CASSSLAGGLYNEQFF.